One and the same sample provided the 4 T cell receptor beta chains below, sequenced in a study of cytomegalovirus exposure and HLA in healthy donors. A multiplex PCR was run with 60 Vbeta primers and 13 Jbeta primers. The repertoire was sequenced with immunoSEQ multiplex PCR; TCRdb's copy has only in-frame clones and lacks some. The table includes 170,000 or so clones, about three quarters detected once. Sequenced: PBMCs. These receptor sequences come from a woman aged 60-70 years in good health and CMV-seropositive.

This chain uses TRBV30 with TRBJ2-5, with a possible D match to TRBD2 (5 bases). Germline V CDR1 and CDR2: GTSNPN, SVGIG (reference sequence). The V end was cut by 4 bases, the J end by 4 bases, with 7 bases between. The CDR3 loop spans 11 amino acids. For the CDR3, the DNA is TGTGCCTGGACCCGGGGAGAGACCCAGTACTTC. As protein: CAWTRGETQYF.

The CDR3 is CASSMEGTPRQYF. Here the CDR3 DNA reads TGTGCCAGTAGTATGGAGGGGACCCCGAGGCAGTACTTC. The V and J genes are TRBV19 and TRBJ2-7, with a possible D match to TRBD2 (6 bases). In germline, CDR1 is LNHDA, CDR2 SQIVND (reference sequence). The CDR3 has 13 amino acids. V was trimmed by 3 bases and J by 9 bases, leaving 15 bases between them.

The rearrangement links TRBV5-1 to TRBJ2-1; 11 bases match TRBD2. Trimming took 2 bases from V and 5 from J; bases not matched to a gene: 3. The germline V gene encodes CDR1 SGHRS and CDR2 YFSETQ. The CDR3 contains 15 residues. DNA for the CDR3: TGCGCCAGCAGCTTACTAGCGGGAGCGAACAATGAGCAGTTCTTC. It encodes CASSLLAGANNEQFF.

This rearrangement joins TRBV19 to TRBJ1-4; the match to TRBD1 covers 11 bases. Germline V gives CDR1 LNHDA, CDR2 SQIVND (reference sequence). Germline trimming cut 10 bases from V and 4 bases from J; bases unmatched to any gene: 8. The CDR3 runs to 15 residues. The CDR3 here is CATTGQGAYNEKLFF. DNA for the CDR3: TGTGCCACCACCGGACAGGGGGCCTATAATGAAAAACTGTTTTTT.